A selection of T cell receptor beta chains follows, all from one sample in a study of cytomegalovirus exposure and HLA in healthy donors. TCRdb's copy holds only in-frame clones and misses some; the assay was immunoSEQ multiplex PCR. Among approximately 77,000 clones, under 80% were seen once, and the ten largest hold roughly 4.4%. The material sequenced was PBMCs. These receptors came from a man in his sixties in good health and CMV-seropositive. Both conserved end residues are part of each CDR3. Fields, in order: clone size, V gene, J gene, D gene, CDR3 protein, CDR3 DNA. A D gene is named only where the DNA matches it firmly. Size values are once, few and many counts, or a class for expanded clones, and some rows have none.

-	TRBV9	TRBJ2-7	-	CASSSSVGVIYEQYF	TGTGCCAGCAGCTCCTCGGTGGGAGTGATCTACGAGCAGTACTTC
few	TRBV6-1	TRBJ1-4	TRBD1	CASSEIEGAEKLFF	TGTGCCAGCAGTGAAATTGAGGGGGCCGAAAAACTGTTTTTT
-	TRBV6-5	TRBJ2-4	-	CASSITELAKNIQYF	TGTGCCAGCAGTATCACAGAACTAGCCAAAAACATTCAGTACTTC
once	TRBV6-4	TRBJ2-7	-	CAGRPSTGSYEQYF	TGTGCCGGCAGACCCAGCACAGGGTCCTACGAGCAGTACTTC
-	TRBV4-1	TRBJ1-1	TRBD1	CASSPTGANTEAFF	TGCGCCAGCAGCCCGACAGGGGCCAACACTGAAGCTTTCTTT
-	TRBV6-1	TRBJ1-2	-	CASGRANYGYTF	TGTGCCAGCGGGAGGGCTAACTATGGCTACACCTTC
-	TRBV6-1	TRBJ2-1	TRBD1	CASSVRQGGPYNEQFF	TGTGCCAGCAGTGTCAGACAGGGGGGTCCCTACAATGAGCAGTTCTTC
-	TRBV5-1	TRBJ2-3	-	CASSLSGADTQYF	TGCGCCAGCAGCTTGTCAGGGGCAGATACGCAGTATTTT
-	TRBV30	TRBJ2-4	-	CAWSPTLAKNIQYF	TGTGCCTGGAGTCCGACACTGGCCAAAAACATTCAGTACTTC
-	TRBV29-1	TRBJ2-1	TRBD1	CSVEDRDRPYNEQFF	TGCAGCGTTGAGGACCGGGACAGACCTTACAATGAGCAGTTCTTC
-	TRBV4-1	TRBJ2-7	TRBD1	CASSPGTADSLNF	TGCGCCAGCAGCCCCGGGACAGCCGACTCCCTGAACTTC
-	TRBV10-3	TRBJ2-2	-	CAINSGAGQNTGELFF	TGTGCCATCAATTCAGGGGCCGGGCAGAACACCGGGGAGCTGTTTTTT
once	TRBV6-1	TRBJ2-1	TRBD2	CASSELRSLAGGGNEQFF	TGTGCCAGCAGTGAACTCCGATCACTAGCGGGGGGCGGGAATGAGCAGTTCTTC